This T cell receptor (beta chain) was recovered during a study of vaccination effects on CD4 cells after COVID-19. Study background: Cultures used 1.5 million to 2 million PBMC per well, approximately 10 IU/ml IL-2 and about 10 ug/ml peptides.

Produced via immunoSEQ multiplex PCR; TCRdb's table is partial and in-frame only. This sample has roughly 36,000 clones, with roughly 74% found just once. Scientists isolated CD4+ T cells after a roughly 9-day culture period ended. On day 3 and again on day 7, half the medium was replaced with IL-2 medium. Details on this clone: Its target is not known.

The CDR3 contains 11 residues. V lost 3 bases to trimming and J lost 10 bases; unmatched junction nucleotides: 2. Germline loops: CDR1 MDHEN, CDR2 SYDVKM. The chain employs TRBV28 and TRBJ1-1; 7 bases line up with TRBD1. The specimen was CD4+ T cells from PBMCs cultured without peptide, collected before COVID-19 vaccination. The TCR sequence derives from a human donor who received a COVID-19 vaccine. The CDR3 region has the DNA TGTGCCAGCAGTTTGAGGGGGCGAGCTTTCTTT. Translated, it gives CASSLRGRAFF.